These 25 T cell receptor beta chains share one sample of origin, sequenced in a study of human T cells and chemical hapten exposure. The time point was: pre-sensitization, week 0. As to treatment: therapeutic diphenylcyclopropenone sensitization with weekly scalp DPC. TCRdb called the RACE reads again in MiXCR, with one record for every CDR3 protein. The data show 380,000 or so distinct CDR3 sequences, around 5% seen once. Sequences were derived from whole blood, sampled in connection with sensitization to the hapten diphenylcyclopropenone (DPC). These receptors originate from a woman under 30 with alopecia areata. Some clones in this sample may be carry-over from other donors' samples.

This clonotype was found many times. The J gene is TRBJ1-1, the V gene TRBV27; D unresolved. Germline values: CDR1 MNHEY, CDR2 SMNVEV (reference sequence). V lost 8 bases and J 3 bases, leaving 7 bases between the germline ends. The CDR3 loop spans 11 amino acids. CDR3 coding DNA: TGTGCCAGCGGACGTGACACTGAAGCTTTCTTT. This codes for CASGRDTEAFF.

This clonotype has a handful of counts. This chain links TRBV3-1 with TRBJ2-2; D uncertain. The CDR3 covers 13 residues. Germline V lookup: CDR1 LGHDT, CDR2 YNNKEL (reference sequence). Trimming removed 1 base at V and 5 bases at J, with 5 bases between. Written as DNA, the CDR3 is TGTGCCAGCAGCCAAGGTCGGACCGGGGAGCTGTTTTTT. It yields the protein CASSQGRTGELFF.

This clonotype has more than one count but fewer than ten. This rearrangement joins TRBV5-4 to TRBJ2-7, with 10 bases matching TRBD2. CDR1 and CDR2 (germline): SGHNT, YYREEE (reference sequence). Unmatched junction bases numbered 7, after V lost 4 bases and J lost 0 bases. The CDR3 has 16 residues. The CDR3 coding sequence is TGTGCCAGCAGCGGGCGGACTAGCGGATTCTCCTACGAGCAGTACTTC. Its translation: CASSGRTSGFSYEQYF.

This clonotype has only a few counts. The chain joins TRBV6-6 to TRBJ1-1, with D hard to call. Germline CDR1 MNHNY, CDR2 SVGAGI (reference sequence). The germline V and J ends were trimmed by 6 bases and 1 base, with 9 bases remaining between them. The CDR3 is 13 amino acids. The CDR3 sequence is CASRTNGNTEAFF. The CDR3 bases are TGTGCCAGCAGGACAAATGGGAACACTGAAGCTTTCTTT.

This clonotype was counted only a few times. The V call is TRBV11-2, the J call TRBJ1-1, with 8 bases fitting TRBD1. This CDR3 is built from 12 residues. V lost 8 bases and J lost 5; bases outside the gene matches: 4. Looked up from germline, CDR1 is SGHAT and CDR2 is FQNNGV. CDR3 sequence reads: CASGTGGTEAFF. CDR3 sequence (DNA): TGTGCCAGCGGTACAGGGGGGACTGAAGCTTTCTTT.

This clonotype occurred a few times. The chain couples TRBV5-4 to TRBJ2-1; 7 bases align to TRBD2. The CDR3 is 12 residues long. Germline V gene data show CDR1 as SGHNT and CDR2 as YYREEE (reference sequence). With V trimmed by 2 bases and J by 12 bases, 5 bases remained unmatched. In DNA form, the CDR3 reads TGTGCCAGCAGCTTAGGGGACTACTCGCAGTTCTTC. Translation: CASSLGDYSQFF.

The table lists this clonotype with a few counts. The rearrangement uses TRBV27 and TRBJ2-7; D gene unclear. V was trimmed by 5 bases and J by 3 bases, leaving 17 bases between them. This CDR3 has 15 residues. Germline-derived CDR1 and CDR2 are MNHEY and SMNVEV (reference sequence). CDR3 region: CASSPQSNRFYEQYF. The CDR3 DNA sequence: TGTGCCAGCAGTCCCCAGTCAAACCGATTCTACGAGCAGTACTTC.

This clonotype was found many times. The chain has TRBV7-2 and TRBJ2-3; 7 nucleotides line up with TRBD2. The CDR3 contains 18 residues. The V gene's germline CDR1 is SGHTA and CDR2 FQGNSA. V lost 3 bases to trimming and J lost 0 bases; unmatched junction nucleotides: 12. The CDR3 reads CASSFHGLGMTSTDTQYF. The CDR3 DNA reads as TGTGCCAGCAGCTTTCACGGACTAGGGATGACTAGCACAGATACGCAGTATTTT.

This clonotype showed up many times. The chain joins TRBV7-2 to TRBJ2-3; TRBD2 matches at 11 bases. The CDR3 consists of 16 residues. Losses at the gene ends were 0 bases for V and 6 bases for J; bases not matched to a gene: 5. Germline-derived CDR1 and CDR2 are SGHTA and FQGNSA. CDR3 sequence: CASSLALAGGADTQYF. CDR3 DNA sequence: TGTGCCAGCAGCTTAGCTCTAGCGGGGGGCGCCGATACGCAGTATTTT. Full variable domain (outside the CDR3, taken from reference TRBV7-2 and TRBJ2-3): GAGVSQSPSNKVTEKGKDVELRCDPISGHTALYWYRQSLGQGLEFLIYFQGNSAPDKSGLPSDRFSAERTGGSVSTLTIQRTQQEDSAVYLCASSLALAGGADTQYFGPGTRLTVL.

This clonotype occurred a few times. The V call is TRBV11-2, the J call TRBJ2-5, with 11 bases identical to TRBD2. The germline gives CDR1 SGHAT, CDR2 FQNNGV. Germline trimming cut 6 bases from V and 4 bases from J; bases unmatched to any gene: 7. This CDR3 is 15 amino acids long. The CDR3 coding sequence is TGTGCCAGCAGTCTACACGGGACTAGCGGAGAGACCCAGTACTTC. Translating gives CASSLHGTSGETQYF.

This clonotype was counted only a few times. The CDR3 spells CASNSIPLAGVKAGHEQFF. In DNA form, the CDR3 reads TGTGCCAGCAACTCCATCCCACTAGCGGGGGTCAAAGCGGGGCATGAGCAGTTCTTC. The rearrangement uses TRBV6-2 or TRBV6-3 and TRBJ2-1; 11 nucleotides align to TRBD2. V shed 7 bases and J 8 bases; nucleotides not matched to a gene: 22. Germline V gene data show CDR1 as MNHEY and CDR2 as SVGEGT. The CDR3 covers 19 residues.

The sample holds many counts of this clonotype. This chain uses TRBV7-9 with TRBJ1-4; D perhaps matches TRBD1 (5 bases). The CDR3 is made up of 14 amino acids. V lost 5 bases and J 4 bases, leaving 11 bases between the germline ends. The germline V gene encodes CDR1 SEHNR and CDR2 FQNEAQ (reference sequence). This CDR3 is CASSPGHGNEKLFF. For the CDR3, the DNA is TGTGCCAGCAGCCCAGGGCATGGTAATGAAAAACTGTTTTTT. Full variable domain (rest looked up from reference TRBV7-9 and TRBJ1-4): DTGVSQNPRHKITKRGQNVTFRCDPISEHNRLYWYRQTLGQGPEFLTYFQNEAQLEKSRLLSDRFSAERPKGSFSTLEIQRTEQGDSAMYLCASSPGHGNEKLFFGSGTQLSVL.

This clonotype was detected a few times. The gene calls are TRBV19 and TRBJ1-1, with D possibly matching TRBD1 (5 bases). Germline V CDR1 and CDR2: LNHDA, SQIVND (reference sequence). The CDR3 length is 15 residues. V lost 3 bases, J lost 4 bases, and 15 bases lay in between. The DNA of the CDR3 is TGTGCCAGTAGTATTCGGCAGGGAGCGTTCACTGAAGCTTTCTTT. This sequence encodes CASSIRQGAFTEAFF. The full variable domain, rest sourced from reference TRBV19 and TRBJ1-1, is DGGITQSPKYLFRKEGQNVTLSCEQNLNHDAMYWYRQDPGQGLRLIYYSQIVNDFQKGDIAEGYSVSREKKESFPLTVTSAQKNPTAFYLCASSIRQGAFTEAFFGQGTRLTVV.

The chain combines TRBV2 with TRBJ2-3; tentatively, D is TRBD1 or TRBD2 (6 bases each). This CDR3 contains 16 residues. V lost 6 bases to trimming and J lost 2 bases, with 18 bases between them. Germline assignment: CDR1 SNHLY and CDR2 FYNNEI. The CDR3 nucleotides are TGTGCCAGCAGCAGTGAAGTCGGGGGCACCACAGATACGCAGTATTTT. Translating gives CASSSEVGGTTDTQYF.

V gene TRBV27 combines with J gene TRBJ2-2; D is uncertain. The length of the CDR3 is 14 residues. V dropped 7 bases and J dropped 2 bases, with 11 bases sitting between them. Germline V gene lookup returns CDR1 MNHEY and CDR2 SMNVEV (reference sequence). The CDR3 sequence is CASTWSANTGELFF. The CDR3 nucleotides are TGTGCCAGCACCTGGTCGGCTAACACCGGGGAGCTGTTTTTT.

This clonotype was recorded at least ten times. The V gene is TRBV5-1, the J gene TRBJ1-1; no clear D gene. Germline assignment: CDR1 SGHRS and CDR2 YFSETQ. V was trimmed by 0 bases and J by 6 bases, leaving 15 bases between them. The CDR3 is 15 residues long. Written as DNA, the CDR3 is TGCGCCAGCAGCTTGGCCGGGGTTATAATCGCTGAAGCTTTCTTT. The encoded protein is CASSLAGVIIAEAFF.

This clonotype was seen ten or more times. The chain links TRBV13 to TRBJ1-1, with a possible D match to TRBD1 (6 bases). Trimming took 5 bases from V and 3 from J, leaving 13 bases between them. Looked up from germline, CDR1 is PRHDT and CDR2 is FYEKMQ (reference sequence). The CDR3 covers 14 residues. CDR3 amino acids: CASSERPGDTEAFF. CDR3 in DNA: TGTGCCAGCAGCGAGAGGCCAGGGGACACTGAAGCTTTCTTT.

V and J are TRBV18 and TRBJ1-2, with D tentatively TRBD1 (5 bases). CDR3 size: 14 residues. Per the germline V gene, CDR1 is KGHSH and CDR2 is LQKENI. V lost 5 bases and J 6 bases, leaving 16 bases between the germline ends. The CDR3 reads CASSGTAVSNGYTF. CDR3 in DNA: TGTGCCAGCTCAGGGACGGCCGTTTCAAATGGCTACACCTTC.

There are a few counts of this clonotype. The genes are TRBV14 and TRBJ2-5, with TRBD2 matching 7 bases. The CDR3 totals 13 residues. Per germline, CDR1 SGHDN and CDR2 FVKESK. J was trimmed by 9 bases and V by 0 bases; bases with no gene match: 4. The CDR3 loop reads CASSQDRLAAQYF. CDR3 in DNA: TGTGCCAGCAGCCAAGATCGCCTAGCGGCCCAGTACTTC.

This clonotype was recorded at least ten times. J is TRBJ2-1 and V is TRBV7-8; TRBD2 matches at 12 bases. Germline values: CDR1 SGHVS, CDR2 FQNEAQ. The CDR3 runs to 15 residues. Trimming at V came to 5 bases and at J to 6 bases, leaving 5 bases not matched to a gene. The CDR3 DNA reads as TGTGCCAGCAGCCAATCTAGCGGGGGGGCCAATGAGCAGTTCTTC. The encoded protein is CASSQSSGGANEQFF.

This clonotype was counted at least ten times. The gene calls are TRBV28 and TRBJ1-5, with D hard to call. V lost 6 bases and J lost 1, with 16 bases in between. In germline, CDR1 is MDHEN, CDR2 SYDVKM. This CDR3 region has 16 residues. The chain's CDR3 is CASSRPRSPSNQPQHF. DNA for the CDR3: TGTGCCAGCAGCCGGCCCCGGAGCCCGAGCAATCAGCCCCAGCATTTT.

This clonotype has a count of ten or more. The chain is built from TRBV10-3 and TRBJ2-1; the match to TRBD2 covers 8 bases. Losses at the gene ends were 4 bases for V and 8 bases for J; bases not matched to a gene: 10. The germline gives CDR1 ENHRY, CDR2 SYGVKD. The CDR3 is 15 residues long. DNA of the CDR3: TGTGCCATCAGTGGTAACGGGGGGGCGCGCGATGAGCAGTTCTTC. It specifies CAISGNGGARDEQFF.

This clonotype was found many times. The rearrangement uses TRBV14 and TRBJ2-5; a possible D gene is TRBD2 (5 bases). This CDR3 contains 14 residues. Trimming pared 0 bases from V and 7 bases from J, leaving 12 bases between. CDR1 is SGHDN, CDR2 FVKESK, per germline. The CDR3, as DNA: TGTGCCAGCAGCCAAGATTCGACACGGGGGACCCAGTACTTC. Translating it yields CASSQDSTRGTQYF.

This chain connects TRBV6-4 to TRBJ1-4, with D maybe TRBD1 (6 bases). The CDR3 loop spans 14 amino acids. Germline V gene sequence: CDR1 MRHNA, CDR2 SNTAGT. V was clipped by 4 bases and J by 8 bases, with 14 bases between them. CDR3 DNA: TGTGCCAGCAGTGCCCCAGGGGTAAAGGAAAAACTGTTTTTT. Protein product: CASSAPGVKEKLFF.

This clonotype occurred many times. The chain is built from TRBV6-2 or TRBV6-3 and TRBJ1-5, with D possibly TRBD1 on 5 matching bases. The V gene's germline CDR1 is MNHEY and CDR2 SVGEGT. This CDR3 is built from 14 residues. V lost 6 bases and J lost 2, with 11 bases in between. CDR3 sequence reads: CASRGEMGNQPQHF. The CDR3 DNA is TGTGCCAGCAGGGGGGAGATGGGCAATCAGCCCCAGCATTTT.